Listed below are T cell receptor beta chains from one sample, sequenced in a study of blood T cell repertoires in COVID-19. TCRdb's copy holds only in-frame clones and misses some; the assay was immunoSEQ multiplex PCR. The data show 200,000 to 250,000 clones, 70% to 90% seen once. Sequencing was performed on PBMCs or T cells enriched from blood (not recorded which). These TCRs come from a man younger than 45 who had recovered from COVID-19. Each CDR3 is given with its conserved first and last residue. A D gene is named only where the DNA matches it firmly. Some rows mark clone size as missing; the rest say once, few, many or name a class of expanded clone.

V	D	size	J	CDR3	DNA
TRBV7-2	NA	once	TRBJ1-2	CASSLAEITGLYGYTF	TGTGCCAGCAGCTTAGCGGAAATCACAGGGCTCTATGGCTACACCTTC
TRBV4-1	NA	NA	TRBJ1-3	CASSPTWPGNTIYF	TGCGCCAGCAGCCCAACATGGCCCGGAAACACCATATATTTT
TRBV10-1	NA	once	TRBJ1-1	CASSADRLGRTEAFF	TGCGCCAGCAGTGCAGATCGATTAGGGAGAACTGAAGCTTTCTTT
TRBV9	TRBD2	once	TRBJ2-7	CASSVEAGAVYEQYF	TGTGCCAGCAGCGTAGAGGCGGGAGCGGTTTACGAGCAGTACTTC
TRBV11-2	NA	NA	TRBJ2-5	CASSFTSGETQYF	TGTGCCAGCAGCTTTACTTCGGGGGAGACCCAGTACTTC
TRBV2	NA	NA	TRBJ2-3	CASSVSTDTQYF	TGTGCCAGCAGTGTAAGCACAGATACGCAGTATTTT
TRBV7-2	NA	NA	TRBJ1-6	CASSPRTPPLHF	TGTGCCAGCAGCCCAAGGACTCCACCCCTCCACTTT
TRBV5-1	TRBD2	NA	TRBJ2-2	CASSLTSGSLFTGELFF	TGCGCCAGCAGCTTGACTAGCGGGAGCTTATTCACCGGGGAGCTGTTTTTT
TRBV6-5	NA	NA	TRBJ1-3	CASSRGPSSGNTIYF	TGTGCCAGCAGCCGCGGGCCAAGCTCTGGAAACACCATATATTTT
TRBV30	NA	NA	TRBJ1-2	CAWSVITGTGYTF	TGTGCCTGGAGTGTAATAACAGGTACTGGCTACACCTTC
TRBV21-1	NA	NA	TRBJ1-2	CASSKAFQGEYGYTF	TGTGCCAGCAGCAAAGCCTTCCAGGGTGAGTATGGCTACACCTTC
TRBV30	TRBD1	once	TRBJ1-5	CAWSRTGNQPQHF	TGTGCCTGGAGCAGGACAGGGAATCAGCCCCAGCATTTT
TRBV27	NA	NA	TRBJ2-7	CASSGGFGEQYF	TGTGCCAGCAGTGGGGGGTTCGGCGAGCAGTACTTC
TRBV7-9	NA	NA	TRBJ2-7	CASSLVLGGAYEQYF	TGTGCCAGCAGCTTAGTTTTAGGGGGGGCCTACGAGCAGTACTTC
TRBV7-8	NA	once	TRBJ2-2	CASIPRKQPNTGELFF	TGTGCCAGCATTCCCCGGAAACAGCCGAACACCGGGGAGCTGTTTTTT
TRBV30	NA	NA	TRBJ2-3	CAWRFVDNTQYF	TGTGCCTGGAGGTTTGTAGATAATACGCAGTATTTT
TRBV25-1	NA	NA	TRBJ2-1	CASSGPTWNEQFF	TGTGCCAGCAGTGGCCCGACTTGGAATGAGCAGTTCTTC
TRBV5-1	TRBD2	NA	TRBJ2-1	CASSFSGRATDEQFF	TGCGCCAGCAGCTTTAGCGGGAGGGCCACGGATGAGCAGTTCTTC
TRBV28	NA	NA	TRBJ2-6	CASSLLSSGANVLTF	TGTGCCAGCAGTTTATTGAGCTCTGGGGCCAACGTCCTGACTTTC
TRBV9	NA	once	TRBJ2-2	CASSVVHSSGNTGELFF	TGTGCCAGCAGCGTAGTTCATTCCAGCGGGAACACCGGGGAGCTGTTTTTT
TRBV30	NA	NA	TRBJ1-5	CAWSLGGRGNQPQHF	TGTGCCTGGAGTCTCGGAGGAAGAGGCAATCAGCCCCAGCATTTT
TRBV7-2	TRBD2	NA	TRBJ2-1	CASRLDVGGGRYNEQFF	TGTGCCAGCAGACTAGACGTCGGCGGGGGGAGATACAATGAGCAGTTCTTC
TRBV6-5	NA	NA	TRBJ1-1	CASKTGPNTEAFF	TGTGCCAGCAAGACAGGACCGAACACTGAAGCTTTCTTT
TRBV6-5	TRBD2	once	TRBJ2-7	CASSSPRGGTYEQYF	TGTGCCAGCAGTTCCCCCCGGGGAGGGACCTACGAGCAGTACTTC
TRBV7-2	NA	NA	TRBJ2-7	CASSLFGVYEQYF	TGTGCCAGCAGCTTATTCGGGGTCTACGAGCAGTACTTC
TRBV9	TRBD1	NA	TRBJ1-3	CASSFGQGGSGNTIYF	TGTGCCAGCAGCTTTGGACAGGGGGGTTCTGGAAACACCATATATTTT
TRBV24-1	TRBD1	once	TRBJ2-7	CATSVGGRTGSYEQYF	TGTGCCACCAGTGTTGGAGGCAGGACAGGGAGCTACGAGCAGTACTTC
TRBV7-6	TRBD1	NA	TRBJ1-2	CASSLAGGAVGYTF	TGTGCCAGCAGCTTAGCAGGGGGCGCGGTCGGCTACACCTTC
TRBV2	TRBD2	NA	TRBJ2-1	CASSPRQREGPHNEQFF	TGTGCCAGCAGTCCCCGCCAGCGGGAGGGCCCCCACAATGAGCAGTTCTTC
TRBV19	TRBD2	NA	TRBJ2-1	CASGTSGSYEQFF	TGTGCCAGTGGGACTAGCGGGAGCTATGAGCAGTTCTTC
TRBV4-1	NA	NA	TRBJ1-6	CASSHQTQDGRASPLHF	TGCGCCAGCAGCCACCAGACCCAAGACGGCAGGGCTTCACCCCTCCACTTT
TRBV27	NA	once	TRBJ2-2	CASSLYSGAGELFF	TGTGCCAGCAGTTTGTATTCGGGGGCCGGGGAGCTGTTTTTT
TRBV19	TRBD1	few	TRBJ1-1	CASSPTGGGSTEAFF	TGTGCCAGTAGCCCGACAGGGGGCGGGAGCACTGAAGCTTTCTTT
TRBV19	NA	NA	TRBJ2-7	CASSIRGLASAYEQYF	TGTGCCAGTAGTATCAGAGGGTTGGCCAGCGCCTACGAGCAGTACTTC
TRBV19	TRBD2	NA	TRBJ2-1	CASRWTSGNNEQFF	TGTGCCAGTCGCTGGACTAGCGGCAACAATGAGCAGTTCTTC
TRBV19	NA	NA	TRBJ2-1	CASTPLAGSSYNEQFF	TGTGCCAGTACCCCGCTCGCGGGGTCCTCCTACAATGAGCAGTTCTTC
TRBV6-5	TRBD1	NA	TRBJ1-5	CASSQQGTDQPQHF	TGTGCCAGCAGCCAACAGGGGACGGATCAGCCCCAGCATTTT
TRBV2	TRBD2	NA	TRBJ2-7	CASRGTGLPSYEQYF	TGTGCCAGCAGGGGCACGGGACTACCCTCCTACGAGCAGTACTTC
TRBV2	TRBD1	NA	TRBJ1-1	CASRLQGAGEAFF	TGTGCCAGCAGACTACAGGGGGCGGGTGAAGCTTTCTTT